A few counts support the clone carrying this TCR beta chain. What it recognizes is unknown. This sample stems from a study of T cells in Graves' hyperthyroidism and ophthalmopathy. Reasons for excluding patients were uncontrolled infection, other autoimmune disease, pregnancy or lactation. Authors of the study amplified TCR beta CDR3 regions from RNA transcripts. RT-PCR in the first round (using the HTBI primer set) targeted the TCR CDR3. MiXCR was run by TCRdb on the multiplex PCR reads, yielding one entry per CDR3 protein. The sample has more than 500,000 distinct CDR3 sequences; about half are singletons. This CDR3 is 13 amino acids long. Germline assignment: CDR1 DFQATT and CDR2 SNEGSKA (reference sequence). V gave up 3 bases and J gave up 2 bases, with 10 bases separating them. Findings and limits, study-wide: Within blood appeared most thyroid clonotypes that had expanded above 0.001. Before onset, by a median of approximately 6.8 months, the model predicted ophthalmopathy.

Sequenced input: peripheral blood or thyroid tissue (not recorded which). The chain recombines TRBV20-1 with TRBJ2-5, with a tentative D call TRBD2 (6 bases). The clonotype was recovered from an adult woman with Graves' disease, either hyperthyroidism or ophthalmopathy (not recorded which). In nucleotides, the CDR3 is TGCAGTGCTAGTCCCGGAGGGCAAGAGACCCAGTACTTC. Protein product: CSASPGGQETQYF.